The clone carrying this T cell receptor beta chain occurred once. As yet, its antigen is unknown. Germline and junction disagree at one end, which may indicate a read error. This sample also contains other DNA sequences that code for the same CDR3. CDR1 SGHDN and CDR2 FVKESK come from the germline V gene. CDR3 length: 15 residues. This entry comes from a study of cytomegalovirus exposure and HLA in healthy donors. With 60 Vbeta and 13 Jbeta primers, the PCR was carried out. Here immunoSEQ multiplex PCR was the method, and the copy in TCRdb shows in-frame clones only, minus some. The sample yields 130,000 or so clones, approximately 71% seen once. Study conclusions and caveats: Several of the most significant clusters were apparently associated with common viral pathogens in a later analysis.

V usage is TRBV14 and J usage is TRBJ2-2, with a possible D match to TRBD2 (5 bases). The source material was PBMCs. This sequence was found in an older woman in good health and CMV-seronegative. CDR3 loop: CASSRAAVNTGELFF. As DNA, the CDR3 is TGTGCCAGCAGTCGCGCGGCAGTTAACACCGGGGAGCTGTTTTTC. The whole variable domain, filled in from reference TRBV14 and TRBJ2-2, reads EAGVTQFPSHSVIEKGQTVTLRCDPISGHDNLYWYRRVMGKEIKFLLHFVKESKQDESGMPNNRFLAERTGGTYSTLKVQPAELEDSGVYFCASSRAAVNTGELFFGEGSRLTVL.